One sample yielded the 27 T cell receptor beta chains listed below, sequenced in a study of T cells in Graves' hyperthyroidism and ophthalmopathy. Template material for amplifying TCR beta CDR3 regions consisted of RNA transcripts. Researchers ran a first-round RT-PCR on the TCR CDR3 using the HTBI primer set. TCRdb recomputed calls from the multiplex PCR reads with MiXCR, one row per CDR3 protein. Of 250,000 to 300,000 distinct CDR3 sequences in the sample, 10% to 15% were seen once. The sample was blood. The receptors shown here come from a young woman with Graves' hyperthyroidism that later progressed to Graves' ophthalmopathy.

This chain uses TRBV7-2 with TRBJ1-3; D is ambiguous. Germline loops: CDR1 SGHTA, CDR2 FQGNSA. Deletions cut 4 bases from V and 0 bases from J, with 13 bases between. The CDR3 contains 16 residues. The CDR3 loop is CASSSAGSYSGNTIYF. For the CDR3, the DNA is TGTGCCAGCAGCTCCGCTGGGAGTTACTCTGGAAACACCATATATTTT. Drawing the rest from reference TRBV7-2 and TRBJ1-3, the complete variable domain is GAGVSQSPSNKVTEKGKDVELRCDPISGHTALYWYRQSLGQGLEFLIYFQGNSAPDKSGLPSDRFSAERTGGSVSTLTIQRTQQEDSAVYLCASSSAGSYSGNTIYFGEGSWLTVV.

At least ten counts were recorded for this clonotype. The J gene is TRBJ2-2, the V gene TRBV7-2; D not resolved. The length of the CDR3 is 13 residues. The germline V gene has CDR1 SGHTA and CDR2 FQGNSA. Deletions cut 3 bases from V and 3 bases from J, with 5 bases between. CDR3 bases: TGTGCCAGCAGCTTTTTTGACACCGGGGAGCTGTTTTTT. Translated, it gives CASSFFDTGELFF.

The V and J genes are TRBV19 and TRBJ2-3; the match to TRBD2 covers 11 bases. The CDR3 is 16 amino acids. The germline CDR1 and CDR2 sequences are LNHDA and SQIVND (reference sequence). V shed 6 bases, J shed 0 bases, and the junction held 5 bases outside the gene matches. The DNA for the CDR3 is TGTGCCAGTAGGGGGACTAGCGGAGGGAGCACAGATACGCAGTATTTT. This codes for CASRGTSGGSTDTQYF.

This clonotype was seen a few times. The V gene is TRBV9, the J gene TRBJ2-3, with TRBD2 matching over 9 bases. Trimming at V came to 0 bases and at J to 4 bases, leaving 6 bases not matched to a gene. The CDR3 consists of 16 residues. The V gene's germline CDR1 is SGDLS and CDR2 YYNGEE. In nucleotides, the CDR3 is TGTGCCAGCAGCGTAGGTAGCGGGAGATGGGCAGATACGCAGTATTTT. It is translated as CASSVGSGRWADTQYF. The full variable domain, with the rest looked up from reference TRBV9 and TRBJ2-3, is DSGVTQTPKHLITATGQRVTLRCSPRSGDLSVYWYQQSLDQGLQFLIQYYNGEERAKGNILERFSAQQFPDLHSELNLSSLELGDSALYFCASSVGSGRWADTQYFGPGTRLTVL.

The CDR3 DNA follows: TGTGCCAGTAGCCAAATGGACAGATTCCAATACCGCTCTGGAAACACCATATATTTT. Translating it yields CASSQMDRFQYRSGNTIYF. The rearrangement joins TRBV19 to TRBJ1-3; weak D call: TRBD1 (6 bases). V lost 6 bases, J lost 0 bases, and 24 bases lay in between. The CDR3 totals 19 residues. CDR1 is LNHDA and CDR2 is SQIVND in the germline V gene (reference sequence).

This clonotype was observed many times. The rearrangement uses TRBV7-9 and TRBJ2-1; 8 bases match TRBD2. Per the germline V gene, CDR1 is SEHNR and CDR2 is FQNEAQ (reference sequence). The J segment lost 0 bases and the V segment lost 5 bases, leaving 6 bases of the junction unmatched. The CDR3 loop spans 16 amino acids. CDR3 nucleotide sequence: TGTGCCAGCAGCGAACCAAGCGGGAGCTCCTACAATGAGCAGTTCTTC. Its protein product is CASSEPSGSSYNEQFF.

This clonotype was detected ten times or more. This sequence joins TRBV4-3 and TRBJ2-2; D gene uncertain. V was cut by 0 bases and J by 1 base, with 18 bases left in between. This CDR3 region has 19 residues. Per germline, CDR1 LGHNA and CDR2 YSLEER. CDR3 nucleotides: TGCGCCAGCAGCCAAGATTCTGTCGTGGGATGGAAGAACACCGGGGAGCTGTTTTTT. Protein sequence: CASSQDSVVGWKNTGELFF.

The CDR3 sequence is CASSQDWASGYNEQFF. The CDR3 DNA sequence: TGCGCCAGCAGCCAAGATTGGGCTAGCGGCTACAATGAGCAGTTCTTC. The rearrangement links TRBV5-1 to TRBJ2-1, with 7 bases fitting TRBD2. The CDR3 runs to 16 residues. The V gene's germline CDR1 is SGHRS and CDR2 YFSETQ. With 4 bases clipped from V and 3 bases from J, the junction kept 10 bases outside the gene matches.

A few counts support this clonotype. The J gene is TRBJ2-1, the V gene TRBV4-3, with TRBD2 matching 7 bases. J lost 4 bases, V lost 0 bases, and 6 bases had no gene match. Germline assignment: CDR1 LGHNA and CDR2 YSLEER. The CDR3 length is 16 residues. The CDR3 nucleotides are TGCGCCAGCAGCCAAGATCTGGCTAGCGGTTACAATGAGCAGTTCTTC. It yields the protein CASSQDLASGYNEQFF.

The chain joins TRBV28 to TRBJ2-3; TRBD2 agrees at 12 bases. Germline CDR1 MDHEN, CDR2 SYDVKM. The CDR3 runs 18 residues. Germline trimming cut 6 bases from V and 6 bases from J; bases unmatched to any gene: 16. The CDR3 here is CASSRGTSGPPTTDTQYF. In DNA, the CDR3 is TGTGCCAGCAGCCGAGGGACTAGCGGGCCCCCGACCACGGATACGCAGTATTTT.

This clonotype was seen a handful of times. V usage is TRBV28 and J usage is TRBJ2-3, with TRBD2 identical over 7 bases. V was clipped by 4 bases and J by 8 bases; unmatched bases: 9. Germline loops: CDR1 MDHEN, CDR2 SYDVKM. The length of the CDR3 is 14 residues. The CDR3 reads CASSSRAGAATQYF. In nucleotides, the CDR3 is TGTGCCAGCAGTTCAAGGGCGGGAGCGGCTACGCAGTATTTT.

The gene calls are TRBV19 and TRBJ2-5, with TRBD1 identical over 7 bases. The CDR3 is made up of 14 amino acids. Germline values: CDR1 LNHDA, CDR2 SQIVND (reference sequence). The V and J ends lost 3 bases and 2 bases, in that order; junction bases with no gene match: 3. The CDR3 DNA reads as TGTGCCAGTAGTATTGGGGGACAGCAAGAGACCCAGTACTTC. Its translation: CASSIGGQQETQYF.

The sample holds a few counts of this clonotype. The CDR3 sequence is CASSATYILRSSYNEQFF. CDR3 sequence (DNA): TGTGCCAGCAGCGCAACGTACATTCTCCGATCCTCCTACAATGAGCAGTTCTTC. The V gene is TRBV11-2, the J gene TRBJ2-1; D is uncertain. V was cut by 5 bases and J by 0 bases, with 20 bases left in between. This CDR3 contains 18 residues. Germline lookup yields CDR1 SGHAT and CDR2 FQNNGV.

This clonotype was observed many times. This chain links TRBV7-8 with TRBJ2-1; 7 positions agree with TRBD1. V shed 5 bases, J shed 0 bases, and the junction held 4 bases outside the gene matches. In germline, CDR1 is SGHVS, CDR2 FQNEAQ. The CDR3 loop spans 15 amino acids. For the CDR3, the DNA is TGTGCCAGCAGCCGATACAGGGGCTCCTACAATGAGCAGTTCTTC. Encoded protein: CASSRYRGSYNEQFF.

The rearrangement links TRBV27 to TRBJ1-5, with a weak D call TRBD1 (6 bases). The CDR3 totals 15 residues. The V end lost 5 bases, the J end lost 1 base, and 12 bases lay between the germline ends. Germline values: CDR1 MNHEY, CDR2 SMNVEV (reference sequence). DNA for the CDR3: TGTGCCAGCAGTGTACAGGGTTGGAGCAATCAGCCCCAGCATTTT. Its protein is CASSVQGWSNQPQHF.

This clonotype appeared many times. The DNA of the CDR3 is TGTGCCAGCAGTGCCCTAGCGGGAGGGCCGAGGAATGAGCAGTTCTTC. Translation gives CASSALAGGPRNEQFF. The chain recombines TRBV6-1 with TRBJ2-1; 12 nucleotides line up with TRBD2. J gave up 7 bases and V 4 bases, and 8 bases lay outside the gene matches. Germline V gives CDR1 MNHNS, CDR2 SASEGT. The CDR3 contains 16 residues.

This clonotype was seen repeatedly, ten times or more. The V call is TRBV6-1, the J call TRBJ2-7; TRBD2 matches 11 bases. CDR3 length: 14 amino acids. V was pared by 6 bases and J by 5 bases, with 6 bases of the junction left unmatched. The germline gives CDR1 MNHNS, CDR2 SASEGT. The CDR3 loop is CASRLAGGVDEQYF. CDR3 coding DNA: TGTGCCAGCAGGCTAGCGGGAGGCGTCGACGAGCAGTACTTC.

This clonotype was observed at least ten times. V gene TRBV7-9 combines with J gene TRBJ2-3, with D possibly TRBD2 on 6 matching bases. Deletions cut 5 bases from V and 2 bases from J, with 11 bases between. From germline, CDR1 is SEHNR and CDR2 FQNEAQ (reference sequence). This CDR3 is built from 14 residues. CDR3 in amino acids: CASSGGSVTDTQYF. The CDR3 coding sequence is TGTGCCAGCAGCGGGGGGTCGGTCACAGATACGCAGTATTTT.

This clonotype was seen repeatedly, ten times or more. V usage is TRBV28 and J usage is TRBJ1-6, with a possible D match to TRBD1 (5 bases). This CDR3 has 14 residues. The V gene's germline CDR1 is MDHEN and CDR2 SYDVKM. Trimming stripped 7 bases from V and 5 bases from J, with 12 bases between. The CDR3 DNA reads as TGTGCCAGCAAAGTGGGACCGAATAATTCACCCCTCCACTTT. It yields the protein CASKVGPNNSPLHF. The variable domain in full, completed from reference TRBV28 and TRBJ1-6, reads DVKVTQSSRYLVKRTGEKVFLECVQDMDHENMFWYRQDPGLGLRLIYFSYDVKMKEKGDIPEGYSVSREKKERFSLILESASTNQTSMYLCASKVGPNNSPLHFGNGTRLTVT.

This clonotype was seen repeatedly, ten times or more. The chain uses TRBV6-1 and TRBJ2-7, with a weak D call TRBD2 (5 bases). The V gene lost 10 bases and the J gene lost 0 bases, with 10 bases spanning the gap. Germline V gene data show CDR1 as MNHNS and CDR2 as SASEGT. The CDR3 contains 12 residues. This CDR3 is CATARASYEQYF. The CDR3, as DNA: TGTGCCACAGCGCGGGCCTCCTACGAGCAGTACTTC.

The V and J genes are TRBV14 and TRBJ1-1; D is unresolved. This CDR3 contains 13 residues. The V gene lost 1 base and the J gene lost 8 bases, with 11 bases spanning the gap. Germline loops: CDR1 SGHDN, CDR2 FVKESK. The CDR3 DNA follows: TGTGCCAGCAGCCAAGTCTACGGGATAGAAGCTTTCTTT. The encoded protein is CASSQVYGIEAFF.

The chain recombines TRBV6-2 or TRBV6-3 with TRBJ2-7, with 9 bases fitting TRBD2. The CDR3 sequence is 12 residues long. V lost 10 bases, J lost 6 bases, and 7 bases stayed unmatched. Per the germline V gene, CDR1 is MNHEY and CDR2 is SVGEGT. The CDR3 loop is CAIGTSFFEQYF. For the CDR3, the DNA is TGTGCCATCGGGACTAGCTTTTTCGAGCAGTACTTC.

The V and J genes are TRBV27 and TRBJ2-3; D possibly corresponds to TRBD2 (6 bases). Germline CDR1 MNHEY, CDR2 SMNVEV (reference sequence). The CDR3 is made up of 16 amino acids. The V end lost 3 bases, the J end lost 1 base, and 14 bases lay between the germline ends. CDR3 sequence reads: CASSLTGLRRTDTQYF. The CDR3 DNA is TGTGCCAGCAGTTTGACGGGACTTCGCCGCACAGATACGCAGTATTTT.

This clonotype has at least ten counts. The gene calls are TRBV20-1 and TRBJ1-3; D gene ambiguous. The V gene lost 6 bases and the J gene lost 0 bases, with 9 bases spanning the gap. The length of the CDR3 is 13 residues. CDR1 and CDR2 (germline): DFQATT, SNEGSKA (reference sequence). CDR3 sequence: CSAPGFSGNTIYF. In DNA, the CDR3 is TGCAGTGCCCCGGGGTTCTCTGGAAACACCATATATTTT.

This clonotype was found many times. The chain couples TRBV13 to TRBJ2-4, with D maybe TRBD1 (5 bases). The CDR3 consists of 16 residues. V was clipped by 5 bases and J by 2 bases, with 16 bases between them. Germline V lookup: CDR1 PRHDT, CDR2 FYEKMQ (reference sequence). DNA of the CDR3: TGTGCCAGCAGCCCGACAGATCACAGGCCCAAAAACATTCAGTACTTC. Amino acids: CASSPTDHRPKNIQYF.

To note about this clonotype: A much larger clone lies a single base off, so this may be a read error. The V gene is TRBV19, the J gene TRBJ1-3; D is possibly TRBD1 (5 bases). The CDR3 sequence is 13 residues long. Germline assignment: CDR1 LNHDA and CDR2 SQIVND (reference sequence). In DNA, the CDR3 is TGTGCCAGCCGCGGGGCCTCTGGAAACGCCATATATTTT. It is translated as CASRGASGNAIYF.

This clonotype was observed many times. This rearrangement joins TRBV28 to TRBJ1-5; no reliable D call. V shed 3 bases and J shed 5 bases, with 11 bases lying between them. The CDR3 covers 14 residues. Looked up from germline, CDR1 is MDHEN and CDR2 is SYDVKM. The CDR3 protein is CASSFGQVHQPQHF. The CDR3 DNA is TGTGCCAGCAGTTTTGGGCAGGTTCATCAGCCCCAGCATTTT.